Following are 29 T cell receptor beta chains from one sample sequenced in a study of blood T cell repertoires in COVID-19. TCRdb's copy holds only in-frame clones and misses some; the assay was immunoSEQ multiplex PCR. The sample yields tens of thousands of clones, approximately 84% seen once. Sequenced: peripheral blood. The receptor set was obtained from a human donor with active COVID-19. The donor label of this sample is uncertain.

The V and J genes are TRBV29-1 and TRBJ1-2, with TRBD1 as a possible D gene (6 bases). Germline V gene data show CDR1 as SQVTM and CDR2 as ANQGSEA. This CDR3 comprises 14 residues. The CDR3 DNA follows: TGCATCACCACCGGGACATTCGACCGGGGCGGCTACACCTTC. Its protein product is CITTGTFDRGGYTF.

The chain links TRBV5-1 to TRBJ2-7; a weak D match, TRBD2 (6 bases). Germline CDR1 and CDR2: SGHRS and YFSETQ. The CDR3 loop spans 15 amino acids. The V and J ends lost 2 bases and 6 bases respectively, with 18 bases between them. The CDR3 protein is CASSFGQGGRLEQYF. The CDR3, as DNA: TGCGCCAGCAGCTTCGGGCAGGGAGGTCGACTCGAGCAGTACTTC.

This clone was found a few times. The chain recombines TRBV4-2 with TRBJ2-7; TRBD1 is a possible D gene (6 bases). The CDR3 sequence is 15 residues long. CDR1 is LGHNA, CDR2 YNFKEQ, per germline. V gave up 4 bases and J gave up 3 bases, with 16 bases separating them. In DNA, the CDR3 is TGTGCCAGCAGCCCTAGAGAGACAGGTAACTACGAGCAGTACTTC. Protein sequence: CASSPRETGNYEQYF.

The chain couples TRBV5-1 to TRBJ1-1, with 7 bases matching TRBD1. Germline-derived CDR1 and CDR2 are SGHRS and YFSETQ. V was clipped by 4 bases and J by 8 bases; unmatched bases: 11. The CDR3 runs 14 residues. The CDR3 spells CASSMGQQASEAFF. As DNA, the CDR3 is TGCGCCAGCAGCATGGGACAGCAGGCATCCGAAGCTTTCTTT.

The chain joins TRBV7-9 to TRBJ1-1, with D possibly being TRBD1 (6 bases). This CDR3 contains 16 residues. Germline V CDR1 and CDR2: SEHNR, FQNEAQ (reference sequence). The V end was cut by 7 bases, the J end by 5 bases, with 23 bases between. The CDR3 DNA follows: TGTGCCAGCACCTTTTCCGAAATGGGGGGGCTGACTGAAGCTTTCTTT. It translates to CASTFSEMGGLTEAFF. Looking up the rest from reference TRBV7-9 and TRBJ1-1 gives the full variable domain: DTGVSQNPRHKITKRGQNVTFRCDPISEHNRLYWYRQTLGQGPEFLTYFQNEAQLEKSRLLSDRFSAERPKGSFSTLEIQRTEQGDSAMYLCASTFSEMGGLTEAFFGQGTRLTVV.

The genes are TRBV7-2 and TRBJ2-3, with 9 bases aligning to TRBD2. CDR1 is SGHTA, CDR2 FQGNSA, per germline. The ends lost 5 bases at V and 2 bases at J; junction bases unmatched: 8. The CDR3 runs 16 residues. CDR3 sequence: CASSTRLAEYTDTQYF. The DNA of the CDR3 is TGTGCCAGCAGCACCAGACTAGCGGAATACACAGATACGCAGTATTTT. The full variable domain, rest sourced from reference TRBV7-2 and TRBJ2-3, is GAGVSQSPSNKVTEKGKDVELRCDPISGHTALYWYRQSLGQGLEFLIYFQGNSAPDKSGLPSDRFSAERTGGSVSTLTIQRTQQEDSAVYLCASSTRLAEYTDTQYFGPGTRLTVL.

The rearrangement uses TRBV5-5 and TRBJ1-5; the D is unclear. The length of the CDR3 is 15 residues. V was cut by 4 bases and J by 4 bases, with 15 bases left in between. Looked up from germline, CDR1 is SGHKS and CDR2 is YYEKEE (reference sequence). Here the CDR3 DNA reads TGTGCCAGCAGCGTCCGGGTCGGGTTGAATCAGCCCCAGCATTTT. It encodes CASSVRVGLNQPQHF.

V is TRBV18 and J is TRBJ1-1, with 8 bases that match TRBD1. V dropped 6 bases and J dropped 4; count of bases not matched to a gene: 10. The CDR3 is 15 amino acids. Germline V CDR1 and CDR2: KGHSH, LQKENI. In DNA form, the CDR3 reads TGTGCCAGCTCGCCCACACAGGGGGAGGCCACTGAAGCTTTCTTT. Residues: CASSPTQGEATEAFF.

V usage is TRBV27 and J usage is TRBJ2-6, with 9 bases identical to TRBD1. V shed 3 bases, J shed 0 bases, and the junction held 6 bases outside the gene matches. Germline loops: CDR1 MNHEY, CDR2 SMNVEV (reference sequence). CDR3 length: 18 amino acids. Written as DNA, the CDR3 is TGTGCCAGCAGTTTTCGGGGACAGGGACGCTCTGGGGCCAACGTCCTGACTTTC. As protein: CASSFRGQGRSGANVLTF. Looking up the rest from reference TRBV27 and TRBJ2-6 gives the full variable domain: EAQVTQNPRYLITVTGKKLTVTCSQNMNHEYMSWYRQDPGLGLRQIYYSMNVEVTDKGDVPEGYKVSRKEKRNFPLILESPSPNQTSLYFCASSFRGQGRSGANVLTFGAGSRLTVL.

The rearrangement uses TRBV7-9 and TRBJ1-2; TRBD1 might be the D (5 bases). The V gene lost 2 bases and the J gene lost 2 bases, with 12 bases spanning the gap. The CDR3 is made up of 15 amino acids. CDR1 and CDR2 (germline): SEHNR, FQNEAQ (reference sequence). This chain's CDR3 is CASSLQGNSNYGYTF. The CDR3 DNA follows: TGTGCCAGCAGCTTACAGGGAAACTCAAACTATGGCTACACCTTC.

This clone has only one observation. The chain uses TRBV10-3 and TRBJ1-2; the match to TRBD1 covers 7 bases. J was trimmed by 8 bases and V by 0 bases; bases with no gene match: 9. The germline V gene has CDR1 ENHRY and CDR2 SYGVKD. The CDR3 covers 15 residues. The CDR3 reads CAISESATGEGGYTF. The CDR3 bases are TGTGCCATCAGTGAGTCCGCAACAGGGGAAGGAGGCTACACCTTC.

The rearrangement joins TRBV7-9 to TRBJ2-5; 7 nucleotides align to TRBD2. CDR1 and CDR2 from the germline V gene are SEHNR and FQNEAQ (reference sequence). With 1 base clipped from V and 4 bases from J, the junction kept 6 bases outside the gene matches. The CDR3 consists of 15 residues. This chain's CDR3 is CASSLEPGGRETQYF. The DNA of the CDR3 is TGTGCCAGCAGCTTAGAGCCGGGGGGAAGAGAGACCCAGTACTTC. Full variable domain (missing parts from reference TRBV7-9 and TRBJ2-5): DTGVSQNPRHKITKRGQNVTFRCDPISEHNRLYWYRQTLGQGPEFLTYFQNEAQLEKSRLLSDRFSAERPKGSFSTLEIQRTEQGDSAMYLCASSLEPGGRETQYFGPGTRLLVL.

The chain employs TRBV7-9 and TRBJ2-3; 10 bases line up with TRBD2. Looked up from germline, CDR1 is SEHNR and CDR2 is FQNEAQ (reference sequence). Trimming took 2 bases from V and 1 from J; bases not matched to a gene: 0. There are 15 residues in the CDR3. CDR3 DNA sequence: TGTGCCAGCAGCTTACTAGCGGGGGGCACAGATACGCAGTATTTT. Its translation is CASSLLAGGTDTQYF.

The chain carries TRBV7-8 and TRBJ2-5, with a weak D call TRBD1 (5 bases). Germline V CDR1 and CDR2: SGHVS, FQNEAQ. This CDR3 has 11 residues. The V end was cut by 5 bases, the J end by 7 bases, with 8 bases between. CDR3 in DNA: TGTGCCAGCAGCCTAAGGGGGACCCAGTACTTC. As protein: CASSLRGTQYF.

J is TRBJ1-3 and V is TRBV7-4; 8 nucleotides match TRBD1. This CDR3 comprises 18 residues. The V gene's germline CDR1 is SGHVT and CDR2 SQSDAQ. V lost 8 bases and J lost 0; bases outside the gene matches: 15. The CDR3, as DNA: TGTGCCAGCGGACCCTCGGGACAGGTCTATAGCTCTGGAAACACCATATATTTT. Translated, it gives CASGPSGQVYSSGNTIYF.

V gene TRBV6-2 or TRBV6-3 combines with J gene TRBJ1-1; TRBD1 matches 9 bases. The CDR3 is 15 residues long. The V gene end was trimmed by 5 bases and the J gene end by 4 bases; junction bases not matched to a gene: 8. Germline CDR1 MNHEY, CDR2 SVGEGT. CDR3 region: CASSRTGVGGTEAFF. CDR3 sequence (DNA): TGTGCCAGCAGTCGGACAGGGGTGGGGGGCACTGAAGCTTTCTTT.

This clone was recorded only once. The chain is built from TRBV7-2 and TRBJ2-3; D is perhaps TRBD1 (5 bases). Trimming cost V 5 bases and J 0 bases, with 12 bases left between them. This CDR3 comprises 15 residues. Germline V gene data show CDR1 as SGHTA and CDR2 as FQGNSA. CDR3: CASSGASWSTDTQYF. Here the CDR3 DNA reads TGTGCCAGCAGCGGGGCGTCCTGGAGCACAGATACGCAGTATTTT.

V and J are TRBV7-9 and TRBJ1-2; TRBD1 is a possible D gene (6 bases). This CDR3 has 18 residues. Germline V gene lookup returns CDR1 SEHNR and CDR2 FQNEAQ (reference sequence). Trimming took off 0 bases at V and 2 bases at J, with 19 bases between the two ends. The CDR3 nucleotides are TGTGCCAGCAGCTTAGCGTGGGCAGGGGAAAAGGCCAACTATGGCTACACCTTC. It is translated as CASSLAWAGEKANYGYTF.

CDR3 loop: CASSQGLAGGLANTGELFF. The CDR3 DNA is TGTGCCAGCAGCCAAGGACTAGCGGGGGGGCTTGCGAACACCGGGGAGCTGTTTTTT. The chain recombines TRBV6-2 or TRBV6-3 with TRBJ2-2; 15 bases match TRBD2. This CDR3 has 19 amino acids. Trimming cost V 6 bases and J 0 bases; bases outside gene matches: 8. Germline V CDR1 and CDR2: MNHEY, SVGEGT.

This chain uses TRBV6-1 with TRBJ1-2; tentative D call: TRBD1 (5 bases). V lost 2 bases and J lost 8, with 9 bases in between. There are 12 residues in the CDR3. Germline CDR1 reads MNHNS; CDR2 reads SASEGT. The CDR3 loop reads CASSEQGGGYTF. CDR3 coding DNA: TGTGCCAGCAGTGAACAGGGTGGGGGCTACACCTTC.

The J gene is TRBJ2-1, the V gene TRBV5-6, with D unclear. V gave up 1 base and J gave up 5 bases, with 4 bases separating them. Germline V gene sequence: CDR1 SGHDT, CDR2 YYEEEE. The CDR3 is 12 amino acids. The CDR3 region has the DNA TGTGCCAGCAGCTTGAACAACAATGAGCAGTTCTTC. It translates to CASSLNNNEQFF.

J is TRBJ2-7 and V is TRBV2; 7 nucleotides match TRBD1. The CDR3 totals 13 residues. Trimming cost V 8 bases and J 5 bases; bases outside gene matches: 9. Germline assignment: CDR1 SNHLY and CDR2 FYNNEI. The CDR3 reads CASCGQELDEQYF. In DNA, the CDR3 is TGTGCCAGCTGCGGACAGGAATTGGACGAGCAGTACTTC. Using reference TRBV2 and TRBJ2-7 for the parts outside the CDR3, the full variable domain is EPEVTQTPSHQVTQMGQEVILRCVPISNHLYFYWYRQILGQKVEFLVSFYNNEISEKSEIFDDQFSVERPDGSNFTLKIRSTKLEDSAMYFCASCGQELDEQYFGPGTRLTVT.

This chain connects TRBV9 to TRBJ1-2; TRBD1 might be the D (5 bases). CDR3 size: 15 residues. V dropped 4 bases and J dropped 5 bases, with 18 bases sitting between them. The germline gives CDR1 SGDLS, CDR2 YYNGEE. The CDR3 coding sequence is TGTGCCAGCAGCCCTTCGGGGGGGAGCCTATATGGCTACACCTTC. Encoded protein: CASSPSGGSLYGYTF. Using reference TRBV9 and TRBJ1-2 for the parts outside the CDR3, the full variable domain is DSGVTQTPKHLITATGQRVTLRCSPRSGDLSVYWYQQSLDQGLQFLIQYYNGEERAKGNILERFSAQQFPDLHSELNLSSLELGDSALYFCASSPSGGSLYGYTFGSGTRLTVV.

The chain links TRBV2 to TRBJ1-5, with a weak D call TRBD1 (5 bases). Trimming shortened V by 4 bases and J by 1 base, and 8 bases separated the two germline ends. The CDR3 runs to 14 residues. From germline, CDR1 is SNHLY and CDR2 FYNNEI. The CDR3 DNA is TGTGCCAGCAGTGTAGGGGCGAGCAATCAGCCCCAGCATTTT. It yields the protein CASSVGASNQPQHF.

The chain combines TRBV5-1 with TRBJ1-2; D is unresolved. Deletions cut 0 bases from V and 6 bases from J, with 15 bases between. The CDR3 has 15 residues. Germline V CDR1 and CDR2: SGHRS, YFSETQ. CDR3 nucleotides: TGCGCCAGCAGCTTGGGCCAGGCGACGGTGGATGGCTACACCTTC. Amino acids: CASSLGQATVDGYTF. Full variable domain (missing parts from reference TRBV5-1 and TRBJ1-2): KAGVTQTPRYLIKTRGQQVTLSCSPISGHRSVSWYQQTPGQGLQFLFEYFSETQRNKGNFPGRFSGRQFSNSRSEMNVSTLELGDSALYLCASSLGQATVDGYTFGSGTRLTVV.

The chain carries TRBV7-9 and TRBJ1-1, with a weak D call TRBD1 (5 bases). V was pared by 5 bases and J by 6 bases, with 19 bases between. Germline-derived CDR1 and CDR2 are SEHNR and FQNEAQ (reference sequence). There are 15 residues in the CDR3. The CDR3 protein is CASSPTGGKGPEAFF. CDR3 coding DNA: TGTGCCAGCAGCCCCACCGGGGGGAAGGGGCCTGAAGCTTTCTTT.

CDR3 sequence reads: CASRPDRISLQRYGYTF. Written as DNA, the CDR3 is TGTGCAAGTCGCCCGGACAGGATTAGTCTACAAAGATATGGCTACACCTTC. This chain joins TRBV12-2 and TRBJ1-2; no DNA check was done on the table's D call, TRBD1. TRBV12-2 is marked as a pseudogene. The CDR3 loop spans 17 amino acids.

The genes are TRBV9 and TRBJ1-2; TRBD1 agrees at 7 bases. Germline trimming cut 0 bases from V and 7 bases from J; bases unmatched to any gene: 6. The CDR3 is made up of 14 amino acids. The germline CDR1 and CDR2 sequences are SGDLS and YYNGEE. This CDR3 is CASSVGQGQSGYTF. The CDR3 DNA is TGTGCCAGCAGCGTAGGACAGGGACAGAGTGGCTACACCTTC.

The chain is built from TRBV12-5 and TRBJ2-1; no reliable D call. With 2 bases removed from V and 4 bases from J, the gap between germline ends came to 21 bases. The CDR3 totals 18 residues. The V gene's germline CDR1 is LGHNT and CDR2 FRNRAP. The CDR3 bases are TGTGCTAGTGGTTTGACCGGAGCAGCCACTTATGGGTACAATGAGCAGTTCTTC. It codes for CASGLTGAATYGYNEQFF.